The rows below give T cell receptor beta chains drawn from one sample of a study of technical replicates of blood from a few donors. The data were produced by immunoSEQ multiplex PCR, yet TCRdb's version contains in-frame clones alone and is incomplete. The table has approximately 81,000 clones, 96% seen once. Specimen: T cells isolated from PBMCs. Every receptor here comes from a human donor in good health. Both conserved end residues are part of each CDR3. D genes are given only for firm matches. Rows give clone size only sometimes, using once, few, many, or a class for an expanded clone.

d_gene	abundance	v_gene	j_gene	CDR3aa	CDR3nt
.	.	TRBV2	TRBJ1-1	CASSESGVEAFF	TGTGCCAGCAGTGAATCCGGGGTTGAAGCTTTCTTT
.	.	TRBV11-3	TRBJ2-7	CASSSSPYEQYF	TGTGCCAGCAGCTCTAGTCCCTACGAGCAGTACTTC
.	.	TRBV15	TRBJ1-4	CATSAPKGGNEKLFF	TGTGCCACCAGCGCTCCAAAGGGAGGTAATGAAAAACTGTTTTTT
.	once	TRBV20-1	TRBJ2-1	CSARELAEQFF	TGCAGTGCTAGGGAGCTGGCTGAGCAGTTCTTC
TRBD2	.	TRBV7-2	TRBJ2-7	CASSYSSGINEQYF	TGTGCCAGCAGCTATTCCAGCGGGATTAACGAGCAGTACTTC
TRBD1	.	TRBV15	TRBJ1-1	CATSRGNRGLDTEAFF	TGTGCCACCAGCAGGGGAAACAGGGGCTTGGACACTGAAGCTTTCTTT
.	.	TRBV4-1	TRBJ2-7	CASSLEGGYEQYF	TGCGCCAGCAGCCTCGAAGGGGGATACGAGCAGTACTTC
TRBD2	.	TRBV7-3	TRBJ2-2	CASSNPLADTGELFF	TGTGCCAGCAGCAATCCTCTAGCGGACACCGGGGAGCTGTTTTTT
TRBD2	.	TRBV6-4	TRBJ2-5	CASSDSAGGGETQYF	TGTGCCAGCAGTGACTCAGCGGGAGGGGGAGAGACCCAGTACTTC
.	few	TRBV27	TRBJ1-5	CASSTSRDGNQPQHF	TGTGCCAGCAGTACCTCGAGGGATGGCAATCAGCCCCAGCATTTT
.	.	TRBV7-9	TRBJ2-2	CASSSRLRTNTGELFF	TGTGCCAGCAGCAGTAGACTCAGAACCAACACCGGGGAGCTGTTTTTT
TRBD1	.	TRBV20-1	TRBJ2-1	CSGQGHNEQFF	TGCAGTGGACAGGGGCACAATGAGCAGTTCTTC
.	.	TRBV6-5	TRBJ1-1	CASSQGDENTEAFF	TGTGCCAGCAGTCAGGGCGATGAGAACACTGAAGCTTTCTTT
.	.	TRBV5-1	TRBJ2-2	CASSLDAVGNTGELFF	TGCGCCAGCAGCTTGGATGCGGTAGGGAACACCGGGGAGCTGTTTTTT
TRBD2	.	TRBV5-1	TRBJ2-3	CASRRSGGHTDTQYF	TGCGCCAGCAGGAGGAGCGGGGGGCACACAGATACGCAGTATTTT
.	once	TRBV6-1	TRBJ2-3	CASSEILTGPGDTQYF	TGTGCCAGCAGTGAAATATTGACAGGTCCAGGAGATACGCAGTATTTT
.	.	TRBV5-1	TRBJ2-2	CASSLEPRDGELFF	TGCGCCAGCAGCTTGGAACCGCGCGACGGGGAGCTGTTTTTT
TRBD2	.	TRBV7-2	TRBJ2-5	CASSLAGLRGGGETQYF	TGTGCCAGCAGCTTAGCTGGGTTGCGGGGGGGCGGGGAGACCCAGTACTTC
.	.	TRBV10-3	TRBJ1-2	CAISAQEYGYTF	TGTGCCATCAGTGCACAGGAATATGGCTACACCTTC
.	.	TRBV10-3	TRBJ2-5	CAISDLSEGGKETQYF	TGTGCCATCAGTGATCTGTCAGAAGGCGGTAAAGAGACCCAGTACTTC
TRBD1	.	TRBV12-5	TRBJ1-5	CASGQYGTGGQGNQPQHF	TGTGCTAGTGGACAATACGGGACAGGGGGCCAGGGCAATCAGCCCCAGCATTTT
TRBD2	.	TRBV6-5	TRBJ2-1	CASSYFLAGGGEQFF	TGTGCCAGCAGTTATTTCCTAGCGGGGGGCGGTGAGCAGTTCTTC
.	.	TRBV28	TRBJ1-5	CASSSADQPQHF	TGTGCCAGCAGTTCCGCAGATCAGCCCCAGCATTTT
.	.	TRBV5-4	TRBJ2-7	CASSDPRPGLYEQYF	TGTGCCAGCAGCGATCCGAGACCAGGGTTATACGAGCAGTACTTC
.	.	TRBV6-6	TRBJ2-4	CASSQQLSKNIQYF	TGTGCCAGCAGTCAACAGCTTTCCAAAAACATTCAGTACTTC
TRBD2	.	TRBV15	TRBJ2-3	CATAGFKRELADTQYF	TGTGCCACCGCGGGATTTAAGCGGGAGCTTGCAGATACGCAGTATTTT
TRBD1	.	TRBV19	TRBJ2-2	CASRKRTGWTGELFF	TGTGCCAGTAGGAAGAGGACAGGTTGGACCGGGGAGCTGTTTTTT
.	.	TRBV5-4	TRBJ1-1	CASSLGGVEDTEAFF	TGTGCCAGCAGCTTGGGGGGGGTTGAAGACACTGAAGCTTTCTTT
TRBD1	once	TRBV9	TRBJ2-7	CASSVTGQPSYEQYF	TGTGCCAGCAGCGTGACGGGACAGCCCTCCTACGAGCAGTACTTC
TRBD2	.	TRBV4-1	TRBJ2-7	CASSQDRLAGGLSYEQYF	TGCGCCAGCAGCCAAGATCGGCTAGCGGGGGGGCTTTCCTACGAGCAGTACTTC
.	.	TRBV7-9	TRBJ2-1	CASSFRTDSYNEQFF	TGTGCCAGCAGCTTTAGGACAGACTCCTACAATGAGCAGTTCTTC
TRBD1	once	TRBV7-9	TRBJ1-1	CASSRAEQGNEAFF	TGTGCCAGCAGCCGGGCGGAACAGGGGAATGAAGCTTTCTTT
.	.	TRBV15	TRBJ2-7	CATSRERGGAYEQYF	TGTGCCACCAGCAGAGAGAGAGGGGGGGCCTACGAGCAGTACTTC
.	.	TRBV5-1	TRBJ1-5	CASSPGGTGSNQPQHF	TGCGCCAGCAGCCCCGGGGGTACGGGGAGCAATCAGCCCCAGCATTTT
.	once	TRBV6-4	TRBJ2-4	CASSDSSAGQGNIQYF	TGTGCCAGCAGTGACTCGAGTGCGGGGCAGGGAAACATTCAGTACTTC
.	.	TRBV7-9	TRBJ2-7	CASSLAGGEQYF	TGTGCCAGCAGCTTAGCGGGGGGCGAGCAGTACTTC
TRBD2	.	TRBV6-4	TRBJ2-1	CASRSSGRLNEQFF	TGTGCCAGCCGCTCTAGCGGGAGGCTCAATGAGCAGTTCTTC
.	.	TRBV6-6	TRBJ2-7	CASSYEQIYEQYF	TGTGCCAGCAGTTACGAACAAATCTACGAGCAGTACTTC
.	.	TRBV18	TRBJ1-1	CASSPLPSAEAFF	TGTGCCAGCTCACCTCTACCCTCCGCTGAAGCTTTCTTT
.	once	TRBV7-2	TRBJ1-6	CASSLVRESNSPLHF	TGTGCCAGCAGCTTAGTAAGGGAGTCTAATTCACCCCTCCACTTT
TRBD2	.	TRBV27	TRBJ2-7	CASRMTSGRAYPDYEQYF	TGTGCCAGCAGGATGACTAGCGGGAGGGCCTATCCGGACTACGAGCAGTACTTC
TRBD2	.	TRBV5-1	TRBJ2-2	CASSSGTVNTGELFF	TGCGCCAGCAGCAGCGGGACTGTGAACACCGGGGAGCTGTTTTTT
TRBD1	.	TRBV7-6	TRBJ1-1	CASSLGQGMNTEAFF	TGTGCCAGCAGCCTGGGACAGGGGATGAACACTGAAGCTTTCTTT
TRBD1	.	TRBV5-1	TRBJ1-1	CASSLTGANTEAFF	TGCGCCAGCAGCCTGACAGGGGCCAACACTGAAGCTTTCTTT
.	.	TRBV28	TRBJ1-1	CASSRDLNTEAFF	TGTGCCAGCAGTCGGGATCTGAACACTGAAGCTTTCTTT
.	.	TRBV19	TRBJ2-7	CASSAWPGKEQYF	TGTGCCAGTAGTGCATGGCCAGGGAAGGAGCAGTACTTC
.	.	TRBV5-8	TRBJ1-2	CASSSTVYGYTF	TGTGCCAGCAGCTCGACAGTCTATGGCTACACCTTC
.	.	TRBV13	TRBJ2-2	CASSGGENTGELFF	TGTGCCAGCAGCGGAGGGGAGAACACCGGGGAGCTGTTTTTT